These 29 T cell receptor beta chains share one sample of origin, sequenced in a study of regulatory T cells in long-lasting Graves disease. This sample's time point: newly diagnosed GD, antithyroid drugs for less than 3 months. Isolated PBMC RNA provided the starting material for the TCR library. Relying on iRepertoire HTBI primers and Arm-PCR of CDR3 regions, the team built TCR beta libraries. MiXCR, run by TCRdb on the multiplex PCR reads, gives a single entry per CDR3 protein. There are 350,000 to 500,000 distinct CDR3 sequences in the sample; roughly 15% occur only once, and around a quarter lies in the top ten. These data were also filed under a second study, of T cells in Graves' hyperthyroidism and ophthalmopathy.

Sequencing was performed on peripheral blood mononuclear cells (PBMCs), taken at new diagnosis, from a patient treated with antithyroid drugs. Receptor source: a woman aged 18 to 35 with Graves disease.

This clonotype was detected only a few times. The genes are TRBV5-1 and TRBJ1-6; D is uncertain. Trimming removed 4 bases from V and 7 bases from J, with 12 bases in between. The CDR3 totals 14 residues. CDR1 is SGHRS and CDR2 is YFSETQ in the germline V gene. DNA of the CDR3: TGCGCCAGCAGCAGGGCAGAGGCAAATTCACCCCTCCACTTT. Translation: CASSRAEANSPLHF.

This clonotype came up many times. This chain uses TRBV27 with TRBJ2-1; 11 bases match TRBD2. This CDR3 has 19 residues. Germline loops: CDR1 MNHEY, CDR2 SMNVEV (reference sequence). J lost 1 base, V lost 4 bases, and 12 bases had no gene match. The CDR3 is CASSSQTSGSRRSYNEQFF. The DNA of the CDR3 is TGTGCCAGCAGTTCCCAAACTAGCGGGAGTAGGAGGTCCTACAATGAGCAGTTCTTC.

The V call is TRBV6-1, the J call TRBJ2-2; TRBD1 matches 9 bases. This CDR3 comprises 15 residues. Germline values: CDR1 MNHNS, CDR2 SASEGT. After removal of 5 bases from V and 6 bases from J, the junction contained 7 bases not matched to a gene. In DNA form, the CDR3 reads TGTGCCAGCAGTCGGACAGGGGCCCGGCCCGGGGAGCTGTTTTTT. Translated, it gives CASSRTGARPGELFF.

A word on this clonotype: A much larger clone lies one base from this, so it may be a read error. The rearrangement joins TRBV28 to TRBJ2-1; D call uncertain. Germline assignment: CDR1 MDHEN and CDR2 SYDVKM. The CDR3 length is 15 residues. CDR3 region: CASSFYPSSYSEQFF. CDR3 DNA: TGTGCCAGCAGTTTTTACCCGAGCTCCTACAGTGAGCAGTTCTTC. Full variable domain (outside the CDR3, taken from reference TRBV28 and TRBJ2-1): DVKVTQSSRYLVKRTGEKVFLECVQDMDHENMFWYRQDPGLGLRLIYFSYDVKMKEKGDIPEGYSVSREKKERFSLILESASTNQTSMYLCASSFYPSSYSEQFFGPGTRLTVL.

This clonotype appeared many times. V usage is TRBV12-3 or TRBV12-4 and J usage is TRBJ2-5; unclear D gene. Trimming shortened V by 6 bases and J by 7 bases, and 15 bases separated the two germline ends. The CDR3 totals 13 residues. In nucleotides, the CDR3 is TGTGCCAGCAGCTGGTTAAGTTCGGTGACCCAGTACTTC. This sequence encodes CASSWLSSVTQYF.

This clonotype was observed a handful of times. J is TRBJ1-5 and V is TRBV6-5; D perhaps matches TRBD1 (5 bases). Germline V lookup: CDR1 MNHEY, CDR2 SVGAGI. CDR3 length equals 15 residues. V lost 2 bases to trimming and J lost 3 bases, with 11 bases between them. The DNA of the CDR3 is TGTGCCAGCAGTTACCAGAGGGGTCCCAATCAGCCCCAGCATTTT. Residues: CASSYQRGPNQPQHF.

This clonotype showed up many times. The J gene is TRBJ1-1, the V gene TRBV6-4; no clear D. The V gene lost 0 bases and the J gene lost 4 bases, with 12 bases spanning the gap. Germline V CDR1 and CDR2: MRHNA, SNTAGT. The CDR3 has 15 amino acids. The CDR3 here is CASSDSSGGSTEAFF. As DNA, the CDR3 is TGTGCCAGCAGTGACTCCTCGGGAGGGAGCACTGAAGCTTTCTTT.

This clonotype was recorded many times. The genes are TRBV30 and TRBJ1-1, with a possible D match to TRBD1 (5 bases). CDR3 length equals 11 residues. Trimming cost V 0 bases and J 10 bases, with 9 bases left between them. CDR1 GTSNPN and CDR2 SVGIG come from the germline V gene (reference sequence). DNA of the CDR3: TGTGCCTGGAGTGTATTCGGGGGAGCTTTCTTT. It codes for CAWSVFGGAFF. Combining the CDR3 with reference TRBV30 and TRBJ1-1 gives the whole variable domain SQTIHQWPATLVQPVGSPLSLECTVEGTSNPNLYWYRQAAGRGLQLLFYSVGIGQISSEVPQNLSASRPQDRQFILSSKKLLLSDSGFYLCAWSVFGGAFFGQGTRLTVV.

This clonotype was found many times. The CDR3 coding sequence is TGTGCCAGCCTACCCCACCCAGGGAATTACAATGAGCAGTTCTTC. As protein: CASLPHPGNYNEQFF. The chain links TRBV2 to TRBJ2-1; a possible D gene is TRBD1 (5 bases). Trimming cost V 8 bases and J 4 bases, with 18 bases left between them. Germline-derived CDR1 and CDR2 are SNHLY and FYNNEI. The CDR3 has 15 amino acids.

The chain carries TRBV3-1 and TRBJ2-1, with TRBD2 matching over 7 bases. Germline assignment: CDR1 LGHDT and CDR2 YNNKEL (reference sequence). V trimming: 1 base; J trimming: 3 bases; junction bases outside the gene matches: 9. The CDR3 has 17 amino acids. The CDR3 reads CASSQVTGREIYNEQFF. Here the CDR3 DNA reads TGTGCCAGCAGCCAAGTTACTGGGAGGGAGATCTACAATGAGCAGTTCTTC.

This clonotype occurred many times. The V gene is TRBV2, the J gene TRBJ2-7; 9 bases line up with TRBD1. The germline V gene has CDR1 SNHLY and CDR2 FYNNEI. The CDR3 loop spans 14 amino acids. V gave up 7 bases and J gave up 2 bases; unmatched junction bases: 6. CDR3 in DNA: TGTGCCAGCAAACCGACAGGGGGAACCTACGAGCAGTACTTC. Its translation: CASKPTGGTYEQYF.

The genes are TRBV20-1 and TRBJ2-3; possible D gene TRBD2, 5 bases. The J call may not be correct, given that the DNA end is closer to TRBJ2-5. Germline CDR1 reads DFQATT; CDR2 reads SNEGSKA (reference sequence). This CDR3 region has 15 residues. The DNA for the CDR3 is TGCAGTGCTAGAGATGACGGGGAGCGCGGGGAGACCCAGTACTTC. Translation: CSARDDGERGETQYF.

This clonotype occurred many times. The gene calls are TRBV7-2 and TRBJ2-5, with a weak D call TRBD1 (5 bases). The CDR3 has 12 residues. Germline loops: CDR1 SGHTA, CDR2 FQGNSA. V was cut by 4 bases and J by 5 bases, with 8 bases left in between. CDR3 amino acids: CASSWGDETQYF. The DNA of the CDR3 is TGTGCCAGCAGCTGGGGCGACGAGACCCAGTACTTC.

This clonotype has ten or more counts. This sequence joins TRBV19 and TRBJ1-2; TRBD1 aligns across 7 bases. The germline V gene encodes CDR1 LNHDA and CDR2 SQIVND (reference sequence). The CDR3 is 14 amino acids. V trimming: 4 bases; J trimming: 6 bases; junction bases outside the gene matches: 8. The CDR3 DNA is TGTGCCAGTAGTACGGGACAGTTCCTCCATGGCTACACCTTC. Translation gives CASSTGQFLHGYTF.

This clonotype was observed at least ten times. V is TRBV28 and J is TRBJ2-3; D possibly uses TRBD1 or TRBD2 (6 bases each). The CDR3 is 14 residues long. The V end was cut by 8 bases, the J end by 2 bases, with 14 bases between. CDR1 is MDHEN, CDR2 SYDVKM, per germline. The CDR3 sequence is CASARGLVTDTQYF. CDR3 DNA: TGTGCCAGCGCCAGGGGACTCGTCACAGATACGCAGTATTTT.

This sequence joins TRBV28 and TRBJ2-7; D is unclear. This CDR3 contains 16 residues. Germline CDR1 MDHEN, CDR2 SYDVKM. Trimming left V 4 bases short and J 5 bases short, with 21 bases between. The CDR3 sequence is CASSYAVLGYVDEQYF. CDR3 nucleotides: TGTGCCAGCAGTTACGCCGTACTGGGATATGTCGACGAGCAGTACTTC.

This clonotype was detected many times. The rearrangement uses TRBV28 and TRBJ2-7, with D possibly matching TRBD1 (6 bases). This CDR3 contains 15 residues. CDR1 and CDR2 (germline): MDHEN, SYDVKM. V was shortened by 6 bases and J by 0 bases, with 15 bases between the two germline ends. In nucleotides, the CDR3 is TGTGCCAGCAGCTCCCCCGGGACAAACTCCTACGAGCAGTACTTC. Its protein product is CASSSPGTNSYEQYF.

As for this clonotype: Given a much more abundant clone one base away, this may be a read error. The chain links TRBV4-3 to TRBJ2-7, with D unclear. Germline-derived CDR1 and CDR2 are LGHNA and YSLEER. Trimming stripped 0 bases from V and 2 bases from J, with 11 bases between. The CDR3 runs to 15 residues. The DNA of the CDR3 is TGCGCCAGCAGCCAAGAAGCCAGGCCCACCTACGAGCAGTACTTC. Translating gives CASSQEARPTYEQYF.

The sample holds many counts of this clonotype. V is TRBV13 and J is TRBJ2-7, with D unclear. The CDR3 covers 13 residues. Trimming took off 3 bases at V and 2 bases at J, with 8 bases between the two ends. Germline CDR1 is PRHDT and CDR2 is FYEKMQ (reference sequence). CDR3 in amino acids: CASSLDGPYEQYF. The CDR3 DNA is TGTGCCAGCAGCTTGGACGGGCCCTACGAGCAGTACTTC.

The sample holds many counts of this clonotype. The chain employs TRBV11-3 and TRBJ1-1, with no clear D. Germline V lookup: CDR1 SGHNT, CDR2 YENEEA. CDR3 length: 17 amino acids. V was trimmed by 0 bases and J by 6 bases, leaving 20 bases between them. CDR3 in DNA: TGTGCCAGCAGCTTAGATCCCCCTGGCCTAGCGACATCTGAAGCTTTCTTT. It is translated as CASSLDPPGLATSEAFF.

The CDR3 spells CASSPMDRAYEQYF. In nucleotides, the CDR3 is TGTGCCAGCTCACCAATGGACAGGGCCTACGAGCAGTACTTC. V usage is TRBV18 and J usage is TRBJ2-7; 8 nucleotides line up with TRBD1. The V gene end was trimmed by 2 bases and the J gene end by 2 bases; junction bases not matched to a gene: 2. The CDR3 consists of 14 residues. Germline CDR1 and CDR2: KGHSH and LQKENI.

Many counts were recorded for this clonotype. V usage is TRBV3-1 and J usage is TRBJ2-5; 9 nucleotides line up with TRBD2. V was pared by 0 bases and J by 4 bases, with 6 bases of the junction left unmatched. The germline V gene has CDR1 LGHDT and CDR2 YNNKEL (reference sequence). The CDR3 sequence is 16 residues long. The CDR3 nucleotides are TGTGCCAGCAGCCAAGACTGGGCGGGAGGGTCAGAGACCCAGTACTTC. The encoded protein is CASSQDWAGGSETQYF.

This clonotype occurred a few times. This may be a read error: a much more frequent sequence differs by one nucleotide. The CDR3: CASSQVTKNIQYF. In DNA, the CDR3 is TGTGCCAGCAGTCAGGTAACCAAAAACATTCAGTACTTC. The rearrangement joins TRBV2 to TRBJ2-4; D call uncertain. This CDR3 contains 13 residues. Trimming removed 5 bases at V and 2 bases at J, with 7 bases between. Germline CDR1 SNHLY, CDR2 FYNNEI.

The table lists this clonotype with many counts. This chain uses TRBV11-2 with TRBJ2-5; the D gene is possibly TRBD1 (5 bases). Trimming pared 0 bases from V and 4 bases from J, leaving 9 bases between. Germline V gives CDR1 SGHAT, CDR2 FQNNGV. The CDR3 consists of 14 residues. CDR3 sequence: CASSLEPGPETQYF. Written as DNA, the CDR3 is TGTGCCAGCAGCTTAGAGCCAGGGCCAGAGACCCAGTACTTC. The full variable domain, completed using reference TRBV11-2 and TRBJ2-5, is EAGVAQSPRYKIIEKRQSVAFWCNPISGHATLYWYQQILGQGPKLLIQFQNNGVVDDSQLPKDRFSAERLKGVDSTLKIQPAKLEDSAVYLCASSLEPGPETQYFGPGTRLLVL.

This clonotype came up many times. The CDR3 DNA follows: TGTGCCAGCAGCTTGACTAGCGAGAACTACGAGCAGTACTTC. Residues: CASSLTSENYEQYF. The chain couples TRBV5-4 to TRBJ2-7; TRBD2 agrees at 7 bases. The CDR3 contains 14 residues. Germline CDR1 is SGHNT and CDR2 is YYREEE (reference sequence). J gave up 3 bases and V 1 base, and 4 bases lay outside the gene matches.

This clonotype was counted at least ten times. This chain uses TRBV12-3 or TRBV12-4 with TRBJ1-5; no definite D call. This CDR3 comprises 12 residues. The germline V and J ends were trimmed by 6 bases and 9 bases, with 12 bases remaining between them. The chain's CDR3 is CASSQPTGPQHF. The CDR3, as DNA: TGTGCCAGCAGCCAGCCTACGGGGCCCCAGCATTTT.

This clonotype was found many times. This rearrangement joins TRBV7-8 to TRBJ1-2; D may be TRBD1 (6 bases). The V gene lost 7 bases and the J gene lost 4 bases, with 16 bases spanning the gap. The CDR3 runs to 14 residues. Germline V gene data show CDR1 as SGHVS and CDR2 as FQNEAQ. CDR3 in DNA: TGTGCCAGCACGATAGATGGCAGGGGCTATGGCTACACCTTC. Protein sequence: CASTIDGRGYGYTF.

CDR3 nucleotides: TGCAGCGTTGAAGATCTAGCGGGAGGGGGGTACGAGCAGTACTTC. It encodes CSVEDLAGGGYEQYF. The chain joins TRBV29-1 to TRBJ2-7, with 12 bases aligning to TRBD2. Germline assignment: CDR1 SQVTM and CDR2 ANQGSEA. After removal of 0 bases from V and 4 bases from J, the junction contained 4 bases not matched to a gene. This CDR3 has 15 residues.

This clonotype appeared many times. The gene calls are TRBV28 and TRBJ1-2, with 7 nucleotides matching TRBD1. J lost 4 bases, V lost 7 bases, and 9 bases had no gene match. The CDR3 sequence is 14 residues long. From germline, CDR1 is MDHEN and CDR2 SYDVKM. The chain's CDR3 is CASTLGTAIYGYTF. The CDR3 DNA reads TGTGCCAGCACCCTAGGGACAGCCATCTATGGCTACACCTTC.